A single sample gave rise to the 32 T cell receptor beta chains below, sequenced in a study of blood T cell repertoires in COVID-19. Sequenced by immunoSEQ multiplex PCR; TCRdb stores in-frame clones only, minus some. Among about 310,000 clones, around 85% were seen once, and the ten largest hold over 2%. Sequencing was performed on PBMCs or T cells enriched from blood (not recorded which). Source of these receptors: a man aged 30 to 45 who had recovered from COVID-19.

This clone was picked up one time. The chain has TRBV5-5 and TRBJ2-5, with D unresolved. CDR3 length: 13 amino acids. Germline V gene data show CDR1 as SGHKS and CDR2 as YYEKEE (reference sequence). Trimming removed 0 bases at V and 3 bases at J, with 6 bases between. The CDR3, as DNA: TGTGCCAGCAGCTTGGAAGGAGAAGAGACCCAGTACTTC. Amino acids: CASSLEGEETQYF.

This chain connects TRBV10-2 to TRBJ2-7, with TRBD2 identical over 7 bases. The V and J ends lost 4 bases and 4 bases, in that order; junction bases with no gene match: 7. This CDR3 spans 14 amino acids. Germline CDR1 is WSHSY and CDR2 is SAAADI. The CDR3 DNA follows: TGCGCCAGCAGTGGGGGGGGACTCCCTTACGAGCAGTACTTC. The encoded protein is CASSGGGLPYEQYF.

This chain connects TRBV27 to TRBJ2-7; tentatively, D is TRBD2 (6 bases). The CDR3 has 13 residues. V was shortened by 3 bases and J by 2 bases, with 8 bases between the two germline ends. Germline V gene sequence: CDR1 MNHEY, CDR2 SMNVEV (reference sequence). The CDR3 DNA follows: TGTGCCAGCAGTTTGGGAGGACCCTACGAGCAGTACTTC. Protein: CASSLGGPYEQYF.

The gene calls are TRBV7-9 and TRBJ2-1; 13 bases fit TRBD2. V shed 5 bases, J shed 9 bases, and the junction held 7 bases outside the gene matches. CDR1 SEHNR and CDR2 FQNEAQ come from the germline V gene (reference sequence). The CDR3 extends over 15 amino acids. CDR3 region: CASSPGLAGVAEQFF. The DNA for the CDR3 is TGTGCCAGCAGCCCCGGACTAGCGGGGGTTGCTGAGCAGTTCTTC.

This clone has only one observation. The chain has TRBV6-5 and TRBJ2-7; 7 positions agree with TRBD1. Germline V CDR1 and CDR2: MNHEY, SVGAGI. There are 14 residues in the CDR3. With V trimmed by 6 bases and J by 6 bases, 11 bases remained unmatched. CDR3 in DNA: TGTGCCAGCAGCCACAACAGGGGTTTCCCCGAGCAGTACTTC. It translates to CASSHNRGFPEQYF.

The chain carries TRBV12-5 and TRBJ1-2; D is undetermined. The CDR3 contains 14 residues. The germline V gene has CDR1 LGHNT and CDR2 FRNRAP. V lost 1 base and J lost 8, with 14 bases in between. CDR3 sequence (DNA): TGTGCTAGTGGTTTGGGCGACAACCTCAGCGGCTACACCTTC. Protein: CASGLGDNLSGYTF. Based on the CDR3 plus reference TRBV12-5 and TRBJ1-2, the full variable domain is DARVTQTPRHKVTEMGQEVTMRCQPILGHNTVFWYRQTMMQGLELLAYFRNRAPLDDSGMPKDRFSAEMPDATLATLKIQPSEPRDSAVYFCASGLGDNLSGYTFGSGTRLTVV.

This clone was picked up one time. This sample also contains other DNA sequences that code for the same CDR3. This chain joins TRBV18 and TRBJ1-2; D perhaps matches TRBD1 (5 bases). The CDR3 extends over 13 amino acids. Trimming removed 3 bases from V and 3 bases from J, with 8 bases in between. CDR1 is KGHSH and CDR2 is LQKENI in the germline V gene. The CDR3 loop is CASSPETDYGYTF. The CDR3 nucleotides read TGTGCCAGCTCACCCGAGACAGACTATGGCTACACCTTC.

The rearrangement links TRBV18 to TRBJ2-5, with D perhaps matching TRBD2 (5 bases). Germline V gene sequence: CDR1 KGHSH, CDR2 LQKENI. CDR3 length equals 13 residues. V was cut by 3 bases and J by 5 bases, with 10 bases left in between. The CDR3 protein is CASSPGAVETQYF. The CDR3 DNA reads TGTGCCAGCTCACCGGGAGCTGTTGAGACCCAGTACTTC.

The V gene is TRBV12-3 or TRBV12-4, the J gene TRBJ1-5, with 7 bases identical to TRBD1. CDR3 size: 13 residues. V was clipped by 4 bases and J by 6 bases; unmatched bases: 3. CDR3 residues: CASSWTGGQPQHF. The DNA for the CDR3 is TGTGCCAGCAGTTGGACAGGCGGTCAGCCCCAGCATTTT.

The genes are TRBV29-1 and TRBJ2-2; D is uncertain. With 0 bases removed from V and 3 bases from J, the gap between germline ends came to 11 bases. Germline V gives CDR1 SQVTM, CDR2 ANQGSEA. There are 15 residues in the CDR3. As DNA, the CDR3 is TGCAGCGTTGAAGATCCCCGTGGGCACACCGGGGAGCTGTTTTTT. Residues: CSVEDPRGHTGELFF.

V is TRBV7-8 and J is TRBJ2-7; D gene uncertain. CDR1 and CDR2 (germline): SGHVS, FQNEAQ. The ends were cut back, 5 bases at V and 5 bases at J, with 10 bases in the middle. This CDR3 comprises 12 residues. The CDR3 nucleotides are TGTGCCAGCAGCCCCCACAGAAACGAGCAGTACTTC. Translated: CASSPHRNEQYF.

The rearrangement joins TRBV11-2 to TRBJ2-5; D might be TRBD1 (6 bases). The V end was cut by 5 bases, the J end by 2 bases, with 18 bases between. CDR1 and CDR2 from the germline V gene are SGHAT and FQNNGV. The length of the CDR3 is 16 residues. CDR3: CASSERTGRVQETQYF. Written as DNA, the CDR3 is TGTGCCAGCAGCGAGCGTACAGGGAGAGTTCAAGAGACCCAGTACTTC.

CDR3 bases: TGTGCCAGCTCCCGGGACAGGGGGTCGTACGAGCAGTACTTC. This sequence encodes CASSRDRGSYEQYF. The rearrangement joins TRBV6-4 to TRBJ2-7; 11 positions agree with TRBD1. Per the germline V gene, CDR1 is MRHNA and CDR2 is SNTAGT. After removal of 8 bases from V and 4 bases from J, the junction contained 7 bases not matched to a gene. There are 14 residues in the CDR3.

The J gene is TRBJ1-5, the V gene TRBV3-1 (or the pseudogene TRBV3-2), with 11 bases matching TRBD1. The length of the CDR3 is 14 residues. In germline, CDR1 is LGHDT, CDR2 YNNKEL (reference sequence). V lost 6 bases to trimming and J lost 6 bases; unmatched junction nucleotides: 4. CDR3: CASRDRGPIQPQHF. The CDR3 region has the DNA TGTGCCAGCAGGGACAGGGGGCCAATTCAGCCCCAGCATTTT.

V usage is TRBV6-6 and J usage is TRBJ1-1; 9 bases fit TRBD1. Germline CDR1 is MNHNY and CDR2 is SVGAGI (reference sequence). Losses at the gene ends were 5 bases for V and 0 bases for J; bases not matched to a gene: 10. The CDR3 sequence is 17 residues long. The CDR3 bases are TGTGCCAGCAGTCTCCCCGGGACAGGGTCCATGAACACTGAAGCTTTCTTT. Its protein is CASSLPGTGSMNTEAFF.

As DNA, the CDR3 is TGTGCCAGCAAGATGGGACTAGCGGGGAACGCACTTCCAGATACGCAGTATTTT. Encoded protein: CASKMGLAGNALPDTQYF. V and J are TRBV27 and TRBJ2-3; 13 positions agree with TRBD2. The CDR3 has 18 amino acids. Germline assignment: CDR1 MNHEY and CDR2 SMNVEV (reference sequence). After removal of 7 bases from V and 4 bases from J, the junction contained 14 bases not matched to a gene.

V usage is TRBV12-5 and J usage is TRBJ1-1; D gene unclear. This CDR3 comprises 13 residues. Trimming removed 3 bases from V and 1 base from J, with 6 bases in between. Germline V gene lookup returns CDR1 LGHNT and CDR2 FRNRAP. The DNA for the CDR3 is TGTGCTAGTGGTTTCGGGGAGAACACTGAAGCTTTCTTT. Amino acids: CASGFGENTEAFF.

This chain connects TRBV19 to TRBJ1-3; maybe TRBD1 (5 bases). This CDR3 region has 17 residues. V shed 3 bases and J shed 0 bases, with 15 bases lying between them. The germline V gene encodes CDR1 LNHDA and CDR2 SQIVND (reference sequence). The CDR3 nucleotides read TGTGCCAGTAGTATCGGCGCGGCAGGGATCTCTGGAAACACCATATATTTT. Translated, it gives CASSIGAAGISGNTIYF.

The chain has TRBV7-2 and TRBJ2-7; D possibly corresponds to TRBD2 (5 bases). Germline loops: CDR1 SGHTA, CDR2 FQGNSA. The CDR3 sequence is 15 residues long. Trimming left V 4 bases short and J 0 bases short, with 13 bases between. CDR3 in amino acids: CASSSIKDFSYEQYF. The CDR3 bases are TGTGCCAGCAGCTCTATCAAGGACTTCTCCTACGAGCAGTACTTC.

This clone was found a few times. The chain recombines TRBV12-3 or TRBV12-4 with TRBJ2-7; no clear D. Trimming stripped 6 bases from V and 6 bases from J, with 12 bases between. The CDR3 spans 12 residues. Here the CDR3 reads CASSESNGEQYF. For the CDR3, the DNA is TGTGCCAGCAGCGAATCTAACGGCGAGCAGTACTTC.

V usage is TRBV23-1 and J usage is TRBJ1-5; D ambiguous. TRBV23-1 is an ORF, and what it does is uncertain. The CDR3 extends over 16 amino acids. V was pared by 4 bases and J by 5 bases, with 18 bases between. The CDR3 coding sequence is TGCGCCAGCAGTCCCCCTGGGAGGGTGGGTTATCAGCCCCAGCATTTT. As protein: CASSPPGRVGYQPQHF.

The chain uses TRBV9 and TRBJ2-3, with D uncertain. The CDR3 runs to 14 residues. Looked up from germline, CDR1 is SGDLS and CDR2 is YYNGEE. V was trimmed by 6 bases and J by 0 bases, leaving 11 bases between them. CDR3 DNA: TGTGCCAGCAATGAGGCCGCGAGCACAGATACGCAGTATTTT. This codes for CASNEAASTDTQYF.

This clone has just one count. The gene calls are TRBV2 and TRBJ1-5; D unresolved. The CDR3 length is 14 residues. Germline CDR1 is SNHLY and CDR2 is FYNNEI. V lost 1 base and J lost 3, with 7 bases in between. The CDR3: CASSEGHPNQPQHF. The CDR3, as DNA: TGTGCCAGCAGTGAAGGGCACCCCAATCAGCCCCAGCATTTT.

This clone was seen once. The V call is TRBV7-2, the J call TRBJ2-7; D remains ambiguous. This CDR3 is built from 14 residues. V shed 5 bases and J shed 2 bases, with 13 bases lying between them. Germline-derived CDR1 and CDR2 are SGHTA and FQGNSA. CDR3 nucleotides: TGTGCCAGCAGCCAGTCGTTGCTCGCCTACGAGCAGTACTTC. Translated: CASSQSLLAYEQYF.

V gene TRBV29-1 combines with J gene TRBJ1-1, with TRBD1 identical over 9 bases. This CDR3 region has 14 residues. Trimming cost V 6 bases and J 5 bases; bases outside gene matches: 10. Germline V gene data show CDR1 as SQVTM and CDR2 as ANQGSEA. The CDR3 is CSVENRGRKTEAFF. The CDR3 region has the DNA TGCAGCGTCGAGAACAGGGGGCGCAAAACTGAAGCTTTCTTT.

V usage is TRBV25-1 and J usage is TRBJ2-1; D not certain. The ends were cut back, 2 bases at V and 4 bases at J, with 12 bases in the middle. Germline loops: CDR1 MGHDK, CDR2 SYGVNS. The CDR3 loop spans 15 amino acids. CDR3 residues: CASSESQAPYNEQFF. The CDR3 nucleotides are TGTGCCAGCAGTGAAAGCCAGGCCCCGTACAATGAGCAGTTCTTC.

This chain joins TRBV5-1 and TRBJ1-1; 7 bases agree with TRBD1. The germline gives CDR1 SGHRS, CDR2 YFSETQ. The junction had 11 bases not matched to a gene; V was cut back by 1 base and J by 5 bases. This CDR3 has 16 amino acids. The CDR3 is CASSLQNRGWRTEAFF. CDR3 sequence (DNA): TGCGCCAGCAGCTTGCAGAACAGGGGATGGAGGACTGAAGCTTTCTTT.

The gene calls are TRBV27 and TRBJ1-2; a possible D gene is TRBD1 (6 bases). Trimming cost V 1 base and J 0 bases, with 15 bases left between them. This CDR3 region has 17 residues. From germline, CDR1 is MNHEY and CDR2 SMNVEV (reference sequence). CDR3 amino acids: CASSLLGRGASNYGYTF. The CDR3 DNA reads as TGTGCCAGCAGTTTATTGGGCAGGGGTGCCTCTAACTATGGCTACACCTTC.

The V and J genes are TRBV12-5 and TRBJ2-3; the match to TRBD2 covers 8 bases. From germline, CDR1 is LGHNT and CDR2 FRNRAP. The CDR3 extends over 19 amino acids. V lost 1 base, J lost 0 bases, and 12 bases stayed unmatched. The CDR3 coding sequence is TGTGCTAGTGGTTTGGCTTCGGGGGGGCCCTCTTCCAGCACAGATACGCAGTATTTT. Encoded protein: CASGLASGGPSSSTDTQYF.

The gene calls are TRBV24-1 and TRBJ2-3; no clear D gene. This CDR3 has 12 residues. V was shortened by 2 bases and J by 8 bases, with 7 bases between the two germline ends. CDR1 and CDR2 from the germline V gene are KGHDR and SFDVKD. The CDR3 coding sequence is TGTGCCACCAGTGATTATTACGGTACGCAGTATTTT. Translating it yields CATSDYYGTQYF.

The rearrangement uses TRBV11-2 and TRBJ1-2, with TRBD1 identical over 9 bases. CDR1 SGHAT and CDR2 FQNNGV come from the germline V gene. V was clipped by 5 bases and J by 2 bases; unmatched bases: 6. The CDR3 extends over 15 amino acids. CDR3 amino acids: CASSPGQGANYGYTF. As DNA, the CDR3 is TGTGCCAGCAGCCCGGGACAGGGAGCCAACTATGGCTACACCTTC.

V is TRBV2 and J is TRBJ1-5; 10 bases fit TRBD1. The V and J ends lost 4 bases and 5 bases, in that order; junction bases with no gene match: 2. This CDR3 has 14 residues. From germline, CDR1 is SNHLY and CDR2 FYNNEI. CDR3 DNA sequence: TGTGCCAGCAGTGGGACAGGGGGTCATCAGCCCCAGCATTTT. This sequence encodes CASSGTGGHQPQHF.